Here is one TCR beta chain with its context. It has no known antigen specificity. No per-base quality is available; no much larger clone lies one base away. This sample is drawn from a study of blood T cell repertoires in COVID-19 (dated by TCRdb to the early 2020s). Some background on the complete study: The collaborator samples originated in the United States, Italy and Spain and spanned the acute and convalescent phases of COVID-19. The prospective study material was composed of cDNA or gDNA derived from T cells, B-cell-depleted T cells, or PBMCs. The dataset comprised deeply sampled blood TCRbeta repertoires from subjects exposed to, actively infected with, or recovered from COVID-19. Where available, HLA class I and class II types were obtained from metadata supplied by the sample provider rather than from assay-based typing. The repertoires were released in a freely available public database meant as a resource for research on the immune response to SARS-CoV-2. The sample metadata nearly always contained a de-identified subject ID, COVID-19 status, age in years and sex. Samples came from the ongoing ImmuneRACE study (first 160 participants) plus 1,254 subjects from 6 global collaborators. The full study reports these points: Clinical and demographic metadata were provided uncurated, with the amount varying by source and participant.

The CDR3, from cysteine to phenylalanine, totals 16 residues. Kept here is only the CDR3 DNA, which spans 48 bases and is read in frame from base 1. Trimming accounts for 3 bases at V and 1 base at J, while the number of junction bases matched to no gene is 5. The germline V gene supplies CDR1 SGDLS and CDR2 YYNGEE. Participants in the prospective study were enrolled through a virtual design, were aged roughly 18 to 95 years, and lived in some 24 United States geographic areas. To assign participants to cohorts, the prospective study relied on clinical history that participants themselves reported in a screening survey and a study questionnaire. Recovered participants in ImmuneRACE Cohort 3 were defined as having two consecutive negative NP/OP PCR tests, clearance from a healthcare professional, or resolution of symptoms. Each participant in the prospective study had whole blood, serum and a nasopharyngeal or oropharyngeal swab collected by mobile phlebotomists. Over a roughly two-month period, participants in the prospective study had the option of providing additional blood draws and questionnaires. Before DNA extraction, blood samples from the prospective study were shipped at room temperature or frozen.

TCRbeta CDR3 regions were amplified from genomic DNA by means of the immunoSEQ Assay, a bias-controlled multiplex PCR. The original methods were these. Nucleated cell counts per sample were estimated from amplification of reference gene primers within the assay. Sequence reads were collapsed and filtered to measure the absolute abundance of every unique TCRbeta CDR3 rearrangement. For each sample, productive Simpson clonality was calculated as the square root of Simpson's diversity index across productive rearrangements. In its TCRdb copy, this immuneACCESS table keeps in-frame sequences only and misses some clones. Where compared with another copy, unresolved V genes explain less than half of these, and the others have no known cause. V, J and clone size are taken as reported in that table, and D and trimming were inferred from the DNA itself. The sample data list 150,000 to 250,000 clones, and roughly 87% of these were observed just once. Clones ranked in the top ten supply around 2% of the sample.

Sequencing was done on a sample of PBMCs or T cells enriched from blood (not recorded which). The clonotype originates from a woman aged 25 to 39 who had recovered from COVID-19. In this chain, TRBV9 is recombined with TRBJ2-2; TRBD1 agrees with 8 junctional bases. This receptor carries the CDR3 CASSAPGTGNTGELFF. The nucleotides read TGTGCCAGCAGCGCCCCCGGGACAGGGAACACCGGGGAGCTGTTTTTT.